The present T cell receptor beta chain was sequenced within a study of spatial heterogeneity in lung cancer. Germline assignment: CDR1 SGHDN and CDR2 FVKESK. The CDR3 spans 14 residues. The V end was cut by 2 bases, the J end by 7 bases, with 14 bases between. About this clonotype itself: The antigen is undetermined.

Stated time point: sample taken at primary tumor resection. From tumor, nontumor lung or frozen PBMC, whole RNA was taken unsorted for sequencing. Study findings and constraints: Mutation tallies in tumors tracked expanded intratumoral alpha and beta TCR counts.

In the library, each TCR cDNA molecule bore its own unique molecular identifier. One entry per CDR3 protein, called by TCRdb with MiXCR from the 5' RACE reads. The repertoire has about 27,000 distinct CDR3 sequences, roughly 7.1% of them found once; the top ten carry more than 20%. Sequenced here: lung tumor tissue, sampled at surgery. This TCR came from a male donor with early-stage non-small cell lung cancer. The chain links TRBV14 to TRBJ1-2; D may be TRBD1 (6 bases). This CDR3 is CASSQIRGAAGYTF. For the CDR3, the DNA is TGTGCCAGCAGCCAAATACGGGGGGCGGCTGGCTACACCTTC.